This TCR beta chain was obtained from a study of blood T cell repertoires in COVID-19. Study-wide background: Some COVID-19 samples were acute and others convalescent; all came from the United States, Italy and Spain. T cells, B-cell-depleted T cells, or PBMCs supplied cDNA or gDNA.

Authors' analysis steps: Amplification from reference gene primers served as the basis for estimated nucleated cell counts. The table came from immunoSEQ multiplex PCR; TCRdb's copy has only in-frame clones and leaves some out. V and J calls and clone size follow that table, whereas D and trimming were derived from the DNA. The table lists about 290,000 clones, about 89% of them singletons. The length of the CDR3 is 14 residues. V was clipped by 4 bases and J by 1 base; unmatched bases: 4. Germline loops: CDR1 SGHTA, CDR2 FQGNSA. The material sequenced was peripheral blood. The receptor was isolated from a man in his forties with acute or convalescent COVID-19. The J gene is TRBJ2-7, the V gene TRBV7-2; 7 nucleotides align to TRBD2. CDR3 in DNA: TGTGCCAGCAGCTGGGAGGGGATTTCCTACGAGCAGTACTTC. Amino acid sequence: CASSWEGISYEQYF.